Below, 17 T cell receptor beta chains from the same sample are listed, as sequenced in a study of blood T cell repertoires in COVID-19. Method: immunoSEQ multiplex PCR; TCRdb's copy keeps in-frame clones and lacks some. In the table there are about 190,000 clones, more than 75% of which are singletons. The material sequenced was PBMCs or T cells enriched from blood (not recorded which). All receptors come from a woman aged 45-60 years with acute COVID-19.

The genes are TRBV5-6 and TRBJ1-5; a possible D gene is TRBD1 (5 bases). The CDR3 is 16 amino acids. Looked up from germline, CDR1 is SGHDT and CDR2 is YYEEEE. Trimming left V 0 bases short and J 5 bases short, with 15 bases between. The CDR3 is CASSLAGRRGDQPQHF. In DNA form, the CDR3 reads TGTGCCAGCAGCTTGGCCGGGCGGAGGGGCGATCAGCCCCAGCATTTT.

The CDR3 DNA sequence: TGTGCCAGCAGCCCACAGCCGAACACTGAAGCTTTCTTT. Translated, it gives CASSPQPNTEAFF. The rearrangement links TRBV7-3 to TRBJ1-1; no firm D call. This CDR3 region has 13 residues. V was cut by 5 bases and J by 1 base, with 8 bases left in between. Per the germline V gene, CDR1 is SGHTA and CDR2 is FQGTGA.

CDR3 loop: CASSSSRDYNNEQFF. CDR3 coding DNA: TGTGCCAGCAGCTCCAGCCGGGACTATAACAATGAGCAGTTCTTC. This chain joins TRBV11-3 and TRBJ2-1, with 7 bases fitting TRBD2. CDR3 length: 15 residues. V lost 4 bases, J lost 5 bases, and 8 bases stayed unmatched. From germline, CDR1 is SGHNT and CDR2 YENEEA. Using reference TRBV11-3 and TRBJ2-1 for the parts outside the CDR3, the full variable domain is EAGVVQSPRYKIIEKKQPVAFWCNPISGHNTLYWYLQNLGQGPELLIRYENEEAVDDSQLPKDRFSAERLKGVDSTLKIQPAELGDSAVYLCASSSSRDYNNEQFFGPGTRLTVL.

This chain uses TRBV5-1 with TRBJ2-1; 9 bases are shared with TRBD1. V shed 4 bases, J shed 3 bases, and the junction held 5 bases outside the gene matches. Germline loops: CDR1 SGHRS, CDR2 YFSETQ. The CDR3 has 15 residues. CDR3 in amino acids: CASSATGGYYNEQFF. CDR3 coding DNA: TGCGCCAGCAGCGCAACAGGGGGCTACTACAATGAGCAGTTCTTC.

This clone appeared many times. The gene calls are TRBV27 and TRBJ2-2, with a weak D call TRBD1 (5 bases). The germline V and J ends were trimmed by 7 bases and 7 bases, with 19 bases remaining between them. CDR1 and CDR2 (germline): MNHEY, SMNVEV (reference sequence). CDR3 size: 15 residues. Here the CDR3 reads CASTPGLGPDGELFF. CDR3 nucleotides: TGTGCCAGCACCCCGGGTTTGGGGCCGGACGGGGAGCTGTTTTTT.

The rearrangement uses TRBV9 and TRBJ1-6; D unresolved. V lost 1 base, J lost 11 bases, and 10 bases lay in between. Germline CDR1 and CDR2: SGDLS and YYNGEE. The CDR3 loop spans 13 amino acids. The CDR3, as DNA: TGTGCCAGCAGCGTATCCGAGAAGACACCCCTCCACTTT. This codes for CASSVSEKTPLHF.

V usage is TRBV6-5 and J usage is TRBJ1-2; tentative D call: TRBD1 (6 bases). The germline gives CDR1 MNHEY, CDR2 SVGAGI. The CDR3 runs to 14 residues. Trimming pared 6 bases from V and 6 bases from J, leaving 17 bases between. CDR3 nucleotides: TGTGCCAGCAGAGGGGGAGCCAGGGTGGATGGCTACACCTTC. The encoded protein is CASRGGARVDGYTF.

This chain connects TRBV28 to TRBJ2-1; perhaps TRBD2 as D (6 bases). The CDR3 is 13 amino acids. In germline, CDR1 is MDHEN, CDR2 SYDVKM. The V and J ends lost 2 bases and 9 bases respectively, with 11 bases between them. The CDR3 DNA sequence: TGTGCCAGCAGTTTAGGGCGGGGCCCTGAGCAGTTCTTC. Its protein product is CASSLGRGPEQFF.

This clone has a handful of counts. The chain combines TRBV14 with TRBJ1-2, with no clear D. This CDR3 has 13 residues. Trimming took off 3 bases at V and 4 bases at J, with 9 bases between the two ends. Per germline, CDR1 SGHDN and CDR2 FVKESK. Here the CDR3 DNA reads TGTGCCAGCAGCCATCCGCCGGTCTATGGCTACACCTTC. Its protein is CASSHPPVYGYTF.

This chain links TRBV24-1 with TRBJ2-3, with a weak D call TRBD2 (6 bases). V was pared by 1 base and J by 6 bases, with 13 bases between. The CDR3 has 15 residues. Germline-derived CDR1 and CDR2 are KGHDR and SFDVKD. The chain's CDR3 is CATSDLTGGGDTQYF. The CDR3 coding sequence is TGTGCCACCAGTGATTTAACCGGGGGTGGGGATACGCAGTATTTT.

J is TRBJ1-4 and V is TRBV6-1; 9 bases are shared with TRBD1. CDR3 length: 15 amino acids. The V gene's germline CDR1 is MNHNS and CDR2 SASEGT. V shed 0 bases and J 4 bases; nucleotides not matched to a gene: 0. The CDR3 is CASSEAGQGNEKLFF. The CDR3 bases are TGTGCCAGCAGTGAAGCGGGACAGGGTAATGAAAAACTGTTTTTT.

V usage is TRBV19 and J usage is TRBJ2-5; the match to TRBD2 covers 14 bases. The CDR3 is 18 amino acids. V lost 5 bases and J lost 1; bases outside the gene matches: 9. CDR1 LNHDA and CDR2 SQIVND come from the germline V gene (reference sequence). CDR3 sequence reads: CASSPTGLAGGFQETQYF. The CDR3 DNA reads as TGTGCCAGTAGTCCCACAGGACTAGCGGGGGGCTTCCAAGAGACCCAGTACTTC.

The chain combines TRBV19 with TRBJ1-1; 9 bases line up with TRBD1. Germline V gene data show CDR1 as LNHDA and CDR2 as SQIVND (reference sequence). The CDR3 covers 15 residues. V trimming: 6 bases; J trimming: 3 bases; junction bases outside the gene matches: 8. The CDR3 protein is CASSPTGGSDTEAFF. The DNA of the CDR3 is TGTGCCAGTAGCCCGACAGGGGGATCGGACACTGAAGCTTTCTTT.

As DNA, the CDR3 is TGTGCCAGCAGCTTAATACGGACAGGGACAAATGAAAAACTGTTTTTT. It specifies CASSLIRTGTNEKLFF. The chain uses TRBV7-2 and TRBJ1-4, with TRBD1 identical over 8 bases. J was trimmed by 5 bases and V by 2 bases; bases with no gene match: 7. There are 16 residues in the CDR3. CDR1 SGHTA and CDR2 FQGNSA come from the germline V gene. The entire variable domain, with the rest obtained from reference TRBV7-2 and TRBJ1-4, is as follows: GAGVSQSPSNKVTEKGKDVELRCDPISGHTALYWYRQSLGQGLEFLIYFQGNSAPDKSGLPSDRFSAERTGGSVSTLTIQRTQQEDSAVYLCASSLIRTGTNEKLFFGSGTQLSVL.

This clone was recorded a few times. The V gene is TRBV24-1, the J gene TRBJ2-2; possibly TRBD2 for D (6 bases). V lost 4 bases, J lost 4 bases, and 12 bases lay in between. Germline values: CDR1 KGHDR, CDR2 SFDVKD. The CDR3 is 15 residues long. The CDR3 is CATSDQGLSTGELFF. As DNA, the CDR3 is TGTGCCACCAGTGACCAGGGACTCTCCACCGGGGAGCTGTTTTTT.

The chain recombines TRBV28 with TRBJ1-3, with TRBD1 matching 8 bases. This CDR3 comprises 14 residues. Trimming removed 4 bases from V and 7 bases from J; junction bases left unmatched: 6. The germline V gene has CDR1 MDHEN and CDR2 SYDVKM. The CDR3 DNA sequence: TGTGCCAGCAGTTCCGGACAGGGAAGGAACACCATATATTTT. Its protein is CASSSGQGRNTIYF.

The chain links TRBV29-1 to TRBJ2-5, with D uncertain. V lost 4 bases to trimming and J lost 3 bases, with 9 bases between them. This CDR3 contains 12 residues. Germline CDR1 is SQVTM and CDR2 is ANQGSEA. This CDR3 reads CSVASGKETQYF. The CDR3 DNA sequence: TGCAGCGTTGCGTCGGGTAAAGAGACCCAGTACTTC. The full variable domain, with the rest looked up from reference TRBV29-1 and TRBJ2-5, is SAVISQKPSRDICQRGTSLTIQCQVDSQVTMMFWYRQQPGQSLTLIATANQGSEATYESGFVIDKFPISRPNLTFSTLTVSNMSPEDSSIYLCSVASGKETQYFGPGTRLLVL.